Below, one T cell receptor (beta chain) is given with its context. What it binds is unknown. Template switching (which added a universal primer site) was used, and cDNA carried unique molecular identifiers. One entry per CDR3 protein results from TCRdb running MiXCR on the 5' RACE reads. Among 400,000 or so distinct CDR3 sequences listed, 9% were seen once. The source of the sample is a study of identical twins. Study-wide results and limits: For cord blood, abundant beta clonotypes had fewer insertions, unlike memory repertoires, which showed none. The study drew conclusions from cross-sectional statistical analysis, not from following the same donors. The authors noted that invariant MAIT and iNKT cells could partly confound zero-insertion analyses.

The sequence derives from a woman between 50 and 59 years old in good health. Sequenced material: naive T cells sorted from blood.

DNA for the CDR3: TGTGCCAGCAGCTTTCGGCAGGGAATCCGTGGGGCCAACGTCCTGACTTTC. This translates into CASSFRQGIRGANVLTF. V gene TRBV13 combines with J gene TRBJ2-6, with TRBD1 as a possible D gene (5 bases). Germline V gives CDR1 PRHDT, CDR2 FYEKMQ (reference sequence). V was cut by 3 bases and J by 3 bases, with 15 bases left in between. The CDR3 contains 17 residues.